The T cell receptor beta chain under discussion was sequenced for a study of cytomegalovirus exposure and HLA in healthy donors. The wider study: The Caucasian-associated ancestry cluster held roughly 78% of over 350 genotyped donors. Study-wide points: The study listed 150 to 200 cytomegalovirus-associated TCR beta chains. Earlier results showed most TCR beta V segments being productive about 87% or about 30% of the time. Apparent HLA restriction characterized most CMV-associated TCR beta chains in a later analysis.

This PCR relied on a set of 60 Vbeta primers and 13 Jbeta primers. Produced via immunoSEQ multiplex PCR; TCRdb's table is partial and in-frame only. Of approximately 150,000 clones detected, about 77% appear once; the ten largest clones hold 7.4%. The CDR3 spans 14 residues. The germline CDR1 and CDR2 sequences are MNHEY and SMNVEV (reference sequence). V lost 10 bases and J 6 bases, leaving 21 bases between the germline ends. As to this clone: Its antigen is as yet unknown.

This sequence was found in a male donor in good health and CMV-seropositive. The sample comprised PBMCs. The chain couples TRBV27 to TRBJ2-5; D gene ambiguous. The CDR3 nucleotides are TGTGCCACCAAGAAGACTCCGTTGGCGAAGACCCAGTACTTC. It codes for CATKKTPLAKTQYF.